The 17 T cell receptor beta chains below were found in one sample sequenced in a study of shared clonotypes between healthy human individuals. The method was immunoSEQ multiplex PCR; TCRdb's version includes in-frame clones alone and lacks a portion of them. The table includes under 750,000 clones, approximately 72% detected once. Sequences were obtained from memory CD4+ T cells sorted from blood. Indicated subset: CD45RA-negative fraction. Receptors originate from a woman aged 25 to 39 in good health.

In the case of this clone: Possible read error: a much larger clone is one base away. CDR3 in amino acids: CASPPGDLPMDTEAFF. In DNA form, the CDR3 reads TGTGCCAGTCCGCCGGGTGACCTCCCGATGGACACTGAAGCTTTCTTT. V is TRBV28 and J is TRBJ1-1; D gene unclear. This CDR3 contains 16 residues. V was clipped by 9 bases and J by 3 bases, with 23 bases between them. Germline V gene sequence: CDR1 MDHEN, CDR2 SYDVKM.

This chain uses TRBV6-4 with TRBJ2-2, with TRBD1 identical over 10 bases. V shed 9 bases and J 3 bases; nucleotides not matched to a gene: 4. This CDR3 comprises 14 residues. CDR1 and CDR2 (germline): MRHNA, SNTAGT. CDR3 bases: TGTGCCAGTGGGACAGGGGAAGACACCGGGGAGCTGTTTTTT. This translates into CASGTGEDTGELFF.

This chain uses TRBV27 with TRBJ2-7, with 12 bases lining up with TRBD1. The CDR3 runs to 14 residues. The germline V gene has CDR1 MNHEY and CDR2 SMNVEV (reference sequence). The V segment lost 5 bases and the J segment 5 bases; nucleotides outside the gene matches: 4. This CDR3 reads CASSKGQGANEQYF. Here the CDR3 DNA reads TGTGCCAGCAGTAAGGGACAGGGGGCCAACGAGCAGTACTTC.

Many counts were recorded for this clone. V is TRBV30 and J is TRBJ2-3, with 14 bases aligning to TRBD2. CDR1 and CDR2 from the germline V gene are GTSNPN and SVGIG (reference sequence). The V and J ends lost 2 bases and 5 bases, in that order; junction bases with no gene match: 6. This CDR3 is 16 amino acids long. CDR3 protein: CAWSKGLAGDGDTQYF. The DNA of the CDR3 is TGTGCCTGGAGTAAGGGACTAGCGGGAGATGGAGATACGCAGTATTTT.

The CDR3 is CASTRTFGEQYF. The CDR3 DNA sequence: TGCGCCAGCACGAGGACCTTCGGGGAGCAGTACTTC. This sequence joins TRBV10-2 and TRBJ2-7, with D hard to call. Germline CDR1 reads WSHSY; CDR2 reads SAAADI. Trimming took off 7 bases at V and 7 bases at J, with 14 bases between the two ends. The CDR3 sequence is 12 residues long.

The chain is built from TRBV6-5 and TRBJ2-2; tentative D call: TRBD2 (6 bases). With 3 bases removed from V and 7 bases from J, the gap between germline ends came to 15 bases. The CDR3 is 15 residues long. Germline CDR1 reads MNHEY; CDR2 reads SVGAGI. CDR3 residues: CASSYRRGRDGELFF. Written as DNA, the CDR3 is TGTGCCAGCAGTTATCGTCGCGGGCGGGACGGGGAGCTGTTTTTT.

The table lists this clone with a few counts. The J gene is TRBJ2-2, the V gene TRBV28; D is perhaps TRBD2 (5 bases). The V end was cut by 5 bases, the J end by 5 bases, with 9 bases between. Germline V gene sequence: CDR1 MDHEN, CDR2 SYDVKM. The CDR3 is 13 residues long. DNA for the CDR3: TGTGCCAGCAGTATACGGGGAACCGGGGAGCTGTTTTTT. Protein sequence: CASSIRGTGELFF.

J is TRBJ2-1 and V is TRBV10-3; weak D call: TRBD2 (6 bases). This CDR3 spans 13 amino acids. Germline lookup yields CDR1 ENHRY and CDR2 SYGVKD. Trimming removed 7 bases at V and 5 bases at J, with 12 bases between. Written as DNA, the CDR3 is TGTGCCATCAACTCCGGGGGAAACAATGAGCAGTTCTTC. Translating gives CAINSGGNNEQFF.

This clone was picked up many times. Other DNA sequences in the sample encode the same CDR3. The V call is TRBV5-4, the J call TRBJ2-3; tentative D call: TRBD2 (6 bases). Trimming pared 0 bases from V and 6 bases from J, leaving 20 bases between. The CDR3 spans 17 residues. Per germline, CDR1 SGHNT and CDR2 YYREEE (reference sequence). CDR3 sequence (DNA): TGTGCCAGCAGCTTGGAGTTTGCGGGGACCAACGGGGATACGCAGTATTTT. Protein sequence: CASSLEFAGTNGDTQYF.

In its sample, this clone was seen a few times. In the same sample, other DNA sequences code for this CDR3. The chain combines TRBV7-2 with TRBJ2-3; TRBD2 matches 9 bases. The CDR3 runs to 14 residues. CDR1 is SGHTA, CDR2 FQGNSA, per germline. The junction had 3 bases not matched to a gene; V was cut back by 5 bases and J by 3 bases. DNA for the CDR3: TGTGCCAGCAGCCCGGGACTAGCAACAGATACGCAGTATTTT. Protein product: CASSPGLATDTQYF.

The chain couples TRBV7-6 to TRBJ1-1, with TRBD1 matching 10 bases. CDR1 is SGHVS, CDR2 FNYEAQ, per germline. The CDR3 loop spans 15 amino acids. J gave up 5 bases and V 2 bases, and 5 bases lay outside the gene matches. CDR3 in amino acids: CASSLRDRGITEAFF. In DNA form, the CDR3 reads TGTGCCAGCAGCTTAAGGGACAGGGGTATTACTGAAGCTTTCTTT.

The chain couples TRBV10-2 to TRBJ1-5; perhaps TRBD1 as D (6 bases). V was pared by 10 bases and J by 7 bases, with 20 bases between. This CDR3 is built from 14 residues. The germline V gene encodes CDR1 WSHSY and CDR2 SAAADI. The CDR3 nucleotides read TGCGCCACCCGGACAGCCTCAGAGGGCCAGCCCCAGCATTTT. Residues: CATRTASEGQPQHF.

This clone was counted only a few times. The chain joins TRBV15 to TRBJ2-7; 7 bases agree with TRBD2. The CDR3 runs to 15 residues. V lost 1 base, J lost 6 bases, and 9 bases stayed unmatched. The germline gives CDR1 LNHNV, CDR2 YYDKDF (reference sequence). The CDR3 DNA sequence: TGTGCCACCAGCAGAGGGCAGCGGGAAAAGGTCGAGCAGTACTTC. Its protein is CATSRGQREKVEQYF.

Only a few counts were recorded for this clone. The chain combines TRBV18 with TRBJ1-2, with TRBD1 matching 12 bases. Germline lookup yields CDR1 KGHSH and CDR2 LQKENI. The CDR3 sequence is 14 residues long. J gave up 6 bases and V 5 bases, and 4 bases lay outside the gene matches. The CDR3 sequence: CASSYGTGGDGYTF. The CDR3 DNA reads as TGTGCCAGCTCATACGGGACAGGGGGCGATGGCTACACCTTC.

This chain joins TRBV4-2 and TRBJ2-2, with 9 positions matching TRBD2. Germline CDR1 reads LGHNA; CDR2 reads YNFKEQ. The length of the CDR3 is 17 residues. Trimming took 4 bases from V and 3 from J; bases not matched to a gene: 9. The CDR3 protein is CASSPTEREVDTGELFF. In nucleotides, the CDR3 is TGTGCCAGCAGCCCCACCGAGCGGGAGGTTGACACCGGGGAGCTGTTTTTT.

This clone was seen a handful of times. Other DNA sequences in the sample encode the same CDR3. The V call is TRBV27, the J call TRBJ1-2, with D possibly TRBD1 on 5 matching bases. The V gene lost 4 bases and the J gene lost 11 bases, with 14 bases spanning the gap. CDR1 is MNHEY and CDR2 is SMNVEV in the germline V gene (reference sequence). The CDR3 is 12 amino acids. The CDR3 reads CASSSQGLGYTF. DNA of the CDR3: TGTGCCAGCAGTTCTCAGGGCCTCGGTTACACCTTC.

The chain links TRBV5-1 to TRBJ2-2; 8 nucleotides agree with TRBD2. Germline V gives CDR1 SGHRS, CDR2 YFSETQ. CDR3 length equals 16 residues. The V segment lost 4 bases and the J segment 5 bases; nucleotides outside the gene matches: 10. Here the CDR3 reads CASSIDSSGRTGELFF. CDR3 DNA sequence: TGCGCCAGCAGCATTGACAGCAGCGGGAGAACCGGGGAGCTGTTTTTT.